The sequence of this TCR beta chain was determined in a study of T cell responses to AZD1222 COVID-19 vaccine. Overall study results and limits: As reported, nearly half of all spike-specific TCRs target variant regions that are unmutated.

As for this clone: The antigen is unknown.

TCRdb's copy holds only in-frame clones and misses some; the assay was immunoSEQ multiplex PCR. The sample holds about 99,000 clones, 93% seen once. Looked up from germline, CDR1 is WSHSY and CDR2 is SAAADI. Trimming pared 2 bases from V and 7 bases from J, leaving 14 bases between. This CDR3 region has 14 residues. The sequencing here drew on peripheral blood, taken on day 0 of AZD1222 vaccination. This sequence joins TRBV10-2 and TRBJ1-1; D unclear. The clonotype comes from an adult in good health. Written as DNA, the CDR3 is TGCGCCAGCAGTGAGCCGGGGTATTCCGATGAAGCTTTCTTT. It encodes CASSEPGYSDEAFF.